The rows below give T cell receptor beta chains drawn from one sample of a study of shared clonotypes between healthy human individuals. Libraries were prepared by immunoSEQ multiplex PCR; TCRdb keeps only in-frame clonotypes and omits some of them. The table records under 850,000 clones, 72% of them present only once. Source material: memory CD4+ T cells sorted from blood. The receptors originated from a woman aged 25 to 39 in good health. The CDR3 runs from the conserved cysteine through the conserved F or W. A D gene is named only where the DNA matches it firmly. Size tells how often a clone was seen (once, few, many) or the class of an expanded clone, and some rows leave it out.

cdr3_length,d_call,v_call,clone_size,j_call,cdr3_nt,cdr3_aa
14,NA,TRBV15,few,TRBJ1-5,TGTGCCACCAGCAGCCAGGGGCAGGTTCAGCCCCAGCATTTT,CATSSQGQVQPQHF
14,TRBD2,TRBV5-6,many,TRBJ2-7,TGTGCCAGCAGCTTCGGGGACTATAGGGGCGAGCAGTACTTC,CASSFGDYRGEQYF
17,NA,TRBV5-4,once,TRBJ2-5,TGTGCCAGCAGCTTGGTTGTTATCGGGTTGGGCAAGGAGACCCAGTACTTC,CASSLVVIGLGKETQYF
15,TRBD2,TRBV28,few,TRBJ2-3,TGTGCCAGCTATGGACTAGCGGTAGTCCCAGATACGCAGTATTTT,CASYGLAVVPDTQYF
15,TRBD2,TRBV30,NA,TRBJ2-7,TGTGCCTGGAGTGTATTCCCGACGGGGGGCTACGAGCAGTACTTC,CAWSVFPTGGYEQYF
13,NA,TRBV28,once,TRBJ2-3,TGTGCCAGCAGTCGTGTCGAGCCAGATACGCAGTATTTT,CASSRVEPDTQYF
14,NA,TRBV30,NA,TRBJ2-6,TGTGCCTGGAGGGAGCTTTCTGGGGCCAACGTCCTGACTTTC,CAWRELSGANVLTF
18,TRBD2,TRBV7-9,NA,TRBJ2-1,TGTGCCAGCAGCTTACCCTCCTCCACTAGCGGGTATTACAATGAGCAGTTCTTC,CASSLPSSTSGYYNEQFF
15,NA,TRBV28,NA,TRBJ2-2,TGTGCCAGCAGTTTAAGGCAGGGATACACCGGGGAGCTGTTTTTT,CASSLRQGYTGELFF
12,NA,TRBV15,NA,TRBJ2-7,TGTGCCACCAGCAGAGATTCCGACGAGCAGTACTTC,CATSRDSDEQYF
16,TRBD2,TRBV4-1,NA,TRBJ2-2,TGCGCCAGCAGCCAACATGGACTAGTAAACACCGGGGAGCTGTTTTTT,CASSQHGLVNTGELFF
13,NA,TRBV7-2,few,TRBJ1-5,TGTGCCAGCAGCCGGACAGCTTATCAGCCCCAGCATTTT,CASSRTAYQPQHF
17,NA,TRBV28,NA,TRBJ2-1,TGTGCCAGCAGTTCCCAATCCCTACCCCCAGCGCTCAATGAGCAGTTCTTC,CASSSQSLPPALNEQFF
12,TRBD2,TRBV29-1,NA,TRBJ2-7,TGCAGCGTTCTCGGACTAGCGAACGAGCAGTACTTC,CSVLGLANEQYF
14,NA,TRBV27,NA,TRBJ1-2,TGTGCCAGCAGTTCTTTGGTTGGAAACTATGGCTACACCTTC,CASSSLVGNYGYTF
14,NA,TRBV7-2,NA,TRBJ2-7,TGTGCCAGCAGCTTATCCCTGAGCCCGGGCGAGCAGTACTTC,CASSLSLSPGEQYF
15,NA,TRBV11-2,NA,TRBJ2-2,TGTGCCAGCAGCTTTCTGTCGGAGAACACCGGGGAGCTGTTTTTT,CASSFLSENTGELFF
16,NA,TRBV19,NA,TRBJ1-1,TGTGCCAGTAGTATATGGGGTAATCCGCAGAACACTGAAGCTTTCTTT,CASSIWGNPQNTEAFF
14,TRBD2,TRBV11-2,NA,TRBJ2-1,TGTGCCAGCAGCTTATTGGGAGGGAGGAATGAGCAGTTCTTC,CASSLLGGRNEQFF
13,NA,TRBV19,NA,TRBJ2-5,TGTGCCAGTAGTATCAACGTTGGGGAGACCCAGTACTTC,CASSINVGETQYF
16,TRBD2,TRBV30,few,TRBJ2-5,TGTGCCTGGAGCGCGCTAGCGGGAGGGCCCCGGGAGACCCAGTACTTC,CAWSALAGGPRETQYF
17,NA,TRBV5-6,once,TRBJ1-1,TGTGCCAGCAGCTTGTCTTGGGGGCGAGGGGCAGGCACTGAAGCTTTCTTT,CASSLSWGRGAGTEAFF
22,NA,TRBV15,NA,TRBJ2-1,TGTGCCACCAGCAGAGACGCCGCGTCGAGGGCCGGACTGACAAGCTCCTACAATGAGCAGTTCTTC,CATSRDAASRAGLTSSYNEQFF
15,TRBD1,TRBV2,NA,TRBJ1-3,TGTGCCAGCAGTGTTGGACAGGGGGCTGGAAACACCATATATTTT,CASSVGQGAGNTIYF
14,NA,TRBV10-3,NA,TRBJ2-2,TGTGCCGTCGGGTATTCCTCGAACACCGGGGAGCTGTTTTTT,CAVGYSSNTGELFF
14,NA,TRBV11-2,NA,TRBJ1-1,TGTGCCAGCAGCCCCTGGGGAACGCACACTGAAGCTTTCTTT,CASSPWGTHTEAFF
16,TRBD2,TRBV7-6,NA,TRBJ2-1,TGTGCCAGCAGCCCAAGAAACCCGGGACTAAGTAATGAGCAGTTCTTC,CASSPRNPGLSNEQFF
13,NA,TRBV7-3,NA,TRBJ2-7,TGTGCCAGCAGCAAAACGGACAGTGGCGAGCAGTACTTC,CASSKTDSGEQYF
17,TRBD2,TRBV27,few,TRBJ2-5,TGTGCCAGCAGTCCGGGACTAGCGGGAGGGTTCGCGGAGACCCAGTACTTC,CASSPGLAGGFAETQYF
12,TRBD1,TRBV6-1,NA,TRBJ1-1,TGTGCCAGCAGCCGAACAGGACAGGGAGCTTTCTTT,CASSRTGQGAFF
15,NA,TRBV5-4,once,TRBJ2-7,TGTGCCAGCAGCTTGGAGACGGGAGTCGGGTACGAGCAGTACTTC,CASSLETGVGYEQYF
15,NA,TRBV10-3,NA,TRBJ2-1,TGTGCCATCAGTCGGGACTTGAGCTCCTACAATGAGCAGTTCTTC,CAISRDLSSYNEQFF
13,TRBD1,TRBV29-1,NA,TRBJ1-1,TGCAGCGTTGAAGGGCAGGGGGCCACTGAAGCTTTCTTT,CSVEGQGATEAFF
16,TRBD2,TRBV11-2,NA,TRBJ2-7,TGTGCCAGCAGCTTAAGGGCTCTAGCGGGATCCCACGAGCAGTACTTC,CASSLRALAGSHEQYF
14,NA,TRBV5-1,few,TRBJ2-7,TGCGCCAGCAGCTTGGACGGTAGCTCCTACGAGCAGTACTTC,CASSLDGSSYEQYF
21,NA,TRBV28,NA,TRBJ1-1,TGTGCCAGCAGTTTGGCCTTCCCCCATGCACATACCGATTCTATGAACACTGAAGCTTTCTTT,CASSLAFPHAHTDSMNTEAFF
15,NA,TRBV28,NA,TRBJ2-7,TGTGCCAGCAGTTTAAAGTTTAGGGTTGGCCTCGAGCAGTACTTC,CASSLKFRVGLEQYF
15,TRBD2,TRBV18,NA,TRBJ2-7,TGTGCCAGCTCATTCTTAGCGGGAGCCGCTAGCGAGCAGTACTTC,CASSFLAGAASEQYF
15,NA,TRBV18,NA,TRBJ1-4,TGTGCCAGCTCGGGACGGGCCCACGGGGGTGAAAAACTGTTTTTT,CASSGRAHGGEKLFF
15,NA,TRBV11-2,few,TRBJ2-7,TGTGCCAGCAGCTCAAACGAAAGGGGAACCTACGAGCAGTACTTC,CASSSNERGTYEQYF
17,TRBD2,TRBV19,NA,TRBJ2-1,TGTGCCAGTAGTAAAGAGCCGGGACTAGGGGCAGGGAATGAGCAGTTCTTC,CASSKEPGLGAGNEQFF
13,NA,TRBV5-4,many,TRBJ1-1,TGTGCCAGCAGCCCCGGGATCCTCAGATCAGCTTTCTTT,CASSPGILRSAFF
16,TRBD1,TRBV14,NA,TRBJ2-2,TGTGCCAGCAGCCCCCCAAGGACAGGGAACATCGGGGAGCTGTTTTTT,CASSPPRTGNIGELFF
14,TRBD2,TRBV11-2,NA,TRBJ2-7,TGTGCCAGCAGGCCTAGCGGGAATAGTTACGAGCAGTACTTC,CASRPSGNSYEQYF
12,NA,TRBV19,NA,TRBJ1-5,TGTGCCAGTAGTATATATGCCATGCCCCAGCATTTT,CASSIYAMPQHF
14,NA,TRBV4-2,NA,TRBJ1-3,TGTGCCAGCAGCCAGGGGTCCTCTGGAAACACCATATATTTT,CASSQGSSGNTIYF
13,NA,TRBV7-8,NA,TRBJ1-1,TGTGCCAGCGGCGACAGTAAAAACACTGAAGCTTTCTTT,CASGDSKNTEAFF
15,NA,TRBV27,NA,TRBJ2-7,TGTGCCAGCAGCCCCAGGGGCGCCCTAGCCTACGAGCAGTACTTC,CASSPRGALAYEQYF
13,NA,TRBV10-1,few,TRBJ1-2,TGCGCCAGCAGTGACGACAGAGGATATGGCTACACCTTC,CASSDDRGYGYTF